The 21 T cell receptor beta chains below were found in one sample sequenced in a study of blood T cell repertoires in COVID-19. TCRdb's table, derived via immunoSEQ multiplex PCR, lists solely in-frame clones and lacks some. Found here are hundreds of thousands of clones, around 91% of them singletons; the top ten hold more than 3%. The sequencing input was peripheral blood. Every receptor here comes from a woman between 18 and 29 years old who had recovered from COVID-19.

The rearrangement uses TRBV27 and TRBJ1-5; D is possibly TRBD1 (6 bases). V lost 3 bases and J 6 bases, leaving 9 bases between the germline ends. The CDR3 length is 13 residues. CDR1 is MNHEY, CDR2 SMNVEV, per germline (reference sequence). CDR3 in DNA: TGTGCCAGCAGTTTGAGGGGGAGTCAGCCCCAGCATTTT. This translates into CASSLRGSQPQHF.

The chain couples TRBV27 to TRBJ1-6; the match to TRBD1 covers 9 bases. V dropped 7 bases and J dropped 7; count of bases not matched to a gene: 14. The CDR3 runs 17 residues. Germline CDR1 MNHEY, CDR2 SMNVEV (reference sequence). CDR3 DNA: TGTGCCAGCACTAAAAGGGACAGGGTCTTAATGAATTCACCCCTCCACTTT. Encoded protein: CASTKRDRVLMNSPLHF.

The chain has TRBV6-2 or TRBV6-3 and TRBJ2-3; no clear D gene. CDR3 size: 13 residues. CDR1 MNHEY and CDR2 SVGEGT come from the germline V gene. V lost 6 bases and J lost 6, with 13 bases in between. The chain's CDR3 is CASSFVEPDTQYF. The CDR3 DNA reads TGTGCCAGCAGCTTCGTTGAGCCGGATACGCAGTATTTT.

V is TRBV9 and J is TRBJ2-6; D gene unclear. Germline V gene data show CDR1 as SGDLS and CDR2 as YYNGEE. V was pared by 2 bases and J by 0 bases, with 3 bases between. This CDR3 is built from 14 residues. Here the CDR3 DNA reads TGTGCCAGCAGCGTCGGCTCTGGGGCCAACGTCCTGACTTTC. Residues: CASSVGSGANVLTF. Combining the CDR3 with reference TRBV9 and TRBJ2-6 gives the whole variable domain DSGVTQTPKHLITATGQRVTLRCSPRSGDLSVYWYQQSLDQGLQFLIQYYNGEERAKGNILERFSAQQFPDLHSELNLSSLELGDSALYFCASSVGSGANVLTFGAGSRLTVL.

The chain has TRBV4-1 and TRBJ1-5, with 8 bases lining up with TRBD1. This CDR3 is 15 amino acids long. V shed 1 base, J shed 1 base, and the junction held 0 bases outside the gene matches. CDR1 and CDR2 (germline): MGHRA, YSYEKL. This CDR3 is CASSQGTGSNQPQHF. Here the CDR3 DNA reads TGCGCCAGCAGCCAAGGGACAGGGAGCAATCAGCCCCAGCATTTT.

The chain joins TRBV10-3 to TRBJ1-2, with TRBD1 matching over 9 bases. J lost 8 bases, V lost 0 bases, and 4 bases had no gene match. Germline assignment: CDR1 ENHRY and CDR2 SYGVKD. The CDR3 has 14 residues. The CDR3 reads CAISESDRGSGYTF. In nucleotides, the CDR3 is TGTGCCATCAGTGAGTCGGACAGGGGCAGCGGCTACACCTTC.

V gene TRBV14 combines with J gene TRBJ2-1, with 7 nucleotides matching TRBD2. The V gene end was trimmed by 1 base and the J gene end by 4 bases; junction bases not matched to a gene: 7. The CDR3 is 16 residues long. Germline V gives CDR1 SGHDN, CDR2 FVKESK. The CDR3 region is CASSQGRLAPYNEQFF. CDR3 DNA: TGTGCCAGCAGCCAAGGCCGACTAGCTCCATACAATGAGCAGTTCTTC.

The J gene is TRBJ2-2, the V gene TRBV3-1 (or the pseudogene TRBV3-2), with 8 bases matching TRBD2. Trimming took 3 bases from V and 3 from J; bases not matched to a gene: 6. Germline CDR1 LGHDT, CDR2 YNNKEL (reference sequence). This CDR3 is built from 16 residues. The CDR3 DNA follows: TGTGCCAGCAGCCACGTCACGGGAGGGGACACCGGGGAGCTGTTTTTT. Amino acid sequence: CASSHVTGGDTGELFF.

The chain recombines TRBV30 with TRBJ1-1, with 9 bases matching TRBD1. This CDR3 is 14 amino acids long. CDR1 and CDR2 from the germline V gene are GTSNPN and SVGIG (reference sequence). J gave up 4 bases and V 1 base, and 4 bases lay outside the gene matches. CDR3 in amino acids: CAWSADRGGTEAFF. The CDR3 nucleotides are TGTGCCTGGAGTGCGGACAGGGGAGGCACTGAAGCTTTCTTT.

The chain carries TRBV9 and TRBJ2-3, with D possibly TRBD1 on 6 matching bases. Trimming stripped 0 bases from V and 2 bases from J, with 10 bases between. Germline V gives CDR1 SGDLS, CDR2 YYNGEE. This CDR3 has 15 amino acids. CDR3 protein: CASSVGVGATDTQYF. The CDR3 nucleotides read TGTGCCAGCAGCGTAGGGGTGGGGGCCACAGATACGCAGTATTTT.

The chain couples TRBV4-1 to TRBJ2-1; maybe TRBD1 (5 bases). The CDR3 extends over 14 amino acids. Trimming took 1 base from V and 7 from J, leaving 11 bases between them. Germline values: CDR1 MGHRA, CDR2 YSYEKL. CDR3: CASSQVLGENEQFF. CDR3 coding DNA: TGCGCCAGCAGCCAAGTCCTAGGGGAAAATGAGCAGTTCTTC.

The chain couples TRBV2 to TRBJ2-7, with D possibly matching TRBD2 (5 bases). The CDR3 covers 16 residues. Trimming took off 0 bases at V and 0 bases at J, with 12 bases between the two ends. Germline V gene lookup returns CDR1 SNHLY and CDR2 FYNNEI. CDR3 in DNA: TGTGCCAGCAGTGAAGCTGGAGCGGATAGCTCCTACGAGCAGTACGTC. It codes for CASSEAGADSSYEQYV.

The V call is TRBV12-3 or TRBV12-4, the J call TRBJ2-7, with a weak D call TRBD2 (6 bases). There are 13 residues in the CDR3. Trimming took 5 bases from V and 2 from J, leaving 10 bases between them. CDR3 DNA sequence: TGTGCCAGCAGTCCCGGGAGAACCTACGAGCAGTACGTC. This codes for CASSPGRTYEQYV.

This clone was counted a few times. This chain links TRBV2 with TRBJ1-2; D might be TRBD1 (6 bases). The CDR3 loop spans 12 amino acids. Germline lookup yields CDR1 SNHLY and CDR2 FYNNEI. The germline V and J ends were trimmed by 6 bases and 5 bases, with 10 bases remaining between them. DNA of the CDR3: TGTGCCAGCAGCGAGACAGGATATGGCTACACCTTC. This encodes CASSETGYGYTF.

The chain is built from TRBV27 and TRBJ2-1; TRBD1 agrees at 8 bases. The ends lost 7 bases at V and 4 bases at J; junction bases unmatched: 6. CDR1 is MNHEY and CDR2 is SMNVEV in the germline V gene (reference sequence). The CDR3 runs 14 residues. The CDR3 DNA reads as TGTGCCAGCAAAACAGGGGGTCGGTACAATGAGCAGTTCTTC. This gives the protein CASKTGGRYNEQFF.

Only one count was recorded for this clone. DNA for the CDR3: TGTGCCAGCAGCCATACCGGTAACACTGAAGCTTTCTTT. Translated, it gives CASSHTGNTEAFF. The chain employs TRBV7-2 and TRBJ1-1; D is unclear. This CDR3 contains 13 residues. CDR1 and CDR2 from the germline V gene are SGHTA and FQGNSA. Trimming stripped 5 bases from V and 2 bases from J, with 9 bases between.

The chain carries TRBV3-1 (or the pseudogene TRBV3-2) and TRBJ1-4, with 8 nucleotides matching TRBD1. The CDR3 runs to 16 residues. The V gene end was trimmed by 4 bases and the J gene end by 7 bases; junction bases not matched to a gene: 11. Germline V gives CDR1 LGHDT, CDR2 YNNKEL (reference sequence). CDR3 in amino acids: CASSPGQGVFFEKLFF. The CDR3 nucleotides read TGTGCCAGCAGCCCCGGACAGGGTGTCTTCTTTGAAAAACTGTTTTTT.

This chain uses TRBV25-1 with TRBJ1-2, with TRBD1 identical over 9 bases. From germline, CDR1 is MGHDK and CDR2 SYGVNS. Trimming cost V 6 bases and J 7 bases; bases outside gene matches: 12. This CDR3 is built from 15 residues. CDR3 sequence: CASREATGGVSGYTF. As DNA, the CDR3 is TGTGCCAGCAGGGAAGCGACAGGGGGTGTCTCTGGCTACACCTTC.

The V gene is TRBV3-1 (or the pseudogene TRBV3-2), the J gene TRBJ1-2; D is perhaps TRBD1 (6 bases). CDR3 length equals 13 residues. Trimming removed 2 bases from V and 5 bases from J, with 9 bases in between. The germline V gene has CDR1 LGHDT and CDR2 YNNKEL (reference sequence). For the CDR3, the DNA is TGTGCCAGCAGCCAAACCACAGGGTATGGCTACACCTTC. Translated, it gives CASSQTTGYGYTF.

This chain uses TRBV28 with TRBJ1-1; D unclear. The germline V gene has CDR1 MDHEN and CDR2 SYDVKM. This CDR3 spans 13 amino acids. Trimming left V 3 bases short and J 1 base short, with 6 bases between. The CDR3 sequence: CASSFPGNTEAFF. CDR3 nucleotides: TGTGCCAGCAGTTTCCCCGGGAACACTGAAGCTTTCTTT.

The rearrangement uses TRBV29-1 and TRBJ2-1; D unresolved. CDR1 SQVTM and CDR2 ANQGSEA come from the germline V gene. With 0 bases removed from V and 7 bases from J, the gap between germline ends came to 7 bases. This CDR3 is built from 12 residues. CDR3 sequence (DNA): TGCAGCGTTGAAGATTACAGTAATGAGCAGTTCTTC. This encodes CSVEDYSNEQFF.